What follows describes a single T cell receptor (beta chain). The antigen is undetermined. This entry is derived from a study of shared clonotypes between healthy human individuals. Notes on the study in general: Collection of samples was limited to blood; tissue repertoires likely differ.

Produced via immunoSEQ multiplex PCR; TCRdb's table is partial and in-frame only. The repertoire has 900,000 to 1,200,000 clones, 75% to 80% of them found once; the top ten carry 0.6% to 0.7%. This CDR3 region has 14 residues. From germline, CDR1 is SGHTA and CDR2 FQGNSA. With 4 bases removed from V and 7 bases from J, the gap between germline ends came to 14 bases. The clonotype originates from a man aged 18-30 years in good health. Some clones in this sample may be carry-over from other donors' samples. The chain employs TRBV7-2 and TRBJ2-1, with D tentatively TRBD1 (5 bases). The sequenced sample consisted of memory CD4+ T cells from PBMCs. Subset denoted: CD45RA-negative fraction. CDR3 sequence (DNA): TGTGCCAGCAGCTCCCACCGACAGAGGAATGAGCAGTTCTTC. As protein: CASSSHRQRNEQFF.